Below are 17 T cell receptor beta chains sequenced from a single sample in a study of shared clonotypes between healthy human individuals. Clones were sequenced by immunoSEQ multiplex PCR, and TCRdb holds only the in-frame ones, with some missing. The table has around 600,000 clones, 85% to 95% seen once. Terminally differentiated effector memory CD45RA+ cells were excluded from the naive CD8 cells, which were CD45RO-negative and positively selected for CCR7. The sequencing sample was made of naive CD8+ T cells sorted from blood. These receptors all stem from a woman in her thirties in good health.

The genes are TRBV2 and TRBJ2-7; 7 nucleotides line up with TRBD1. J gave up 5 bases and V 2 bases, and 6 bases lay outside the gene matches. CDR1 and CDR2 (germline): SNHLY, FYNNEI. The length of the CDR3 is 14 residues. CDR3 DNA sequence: TGTGCCAGCAGTGAACCGACAGGGTACGACGAGCAGTACTTC. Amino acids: CASSEPTGYDEQYF. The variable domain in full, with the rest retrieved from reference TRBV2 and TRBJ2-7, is EPEVTQTPSHQVTQMGQEVILRCVPISNHLYFYWYRQILGQKVEFLVSFYNNEISEKSEIFDDQFSVERPDGSNFTLKIRSTKLEDSAMYFCASSEPTGYDEQYFGPGTRLTVT.

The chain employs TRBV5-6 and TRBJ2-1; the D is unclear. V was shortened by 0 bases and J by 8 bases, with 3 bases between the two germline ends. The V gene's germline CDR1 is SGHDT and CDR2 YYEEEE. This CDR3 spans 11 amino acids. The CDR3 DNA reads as TGTGCCAGCAGCTTGGGGTATGAGCAGTTCTTC. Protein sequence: CASSLGYEQFF.

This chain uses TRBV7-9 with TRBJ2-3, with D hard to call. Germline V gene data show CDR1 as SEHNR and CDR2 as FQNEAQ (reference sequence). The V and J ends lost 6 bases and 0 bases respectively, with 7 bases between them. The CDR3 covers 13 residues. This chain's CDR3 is CASSWYSTDTQYF. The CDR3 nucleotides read TGTGCCAGCAGTTGGTATAGCACAGATACGCAGTATTTT.

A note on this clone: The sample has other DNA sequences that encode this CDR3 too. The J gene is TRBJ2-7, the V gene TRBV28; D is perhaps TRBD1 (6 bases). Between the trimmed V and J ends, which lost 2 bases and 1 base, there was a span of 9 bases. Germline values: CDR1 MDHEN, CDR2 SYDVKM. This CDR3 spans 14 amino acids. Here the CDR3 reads CASSLIGGSYEQYF. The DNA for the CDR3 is TGTGCCAGCAGTTTAATAGGGGGATCCTACGAGCAGTACTTC. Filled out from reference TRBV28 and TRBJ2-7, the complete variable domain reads DVKVTQSSRYLVKRTGEKVFLECVQDMDHENMFWYRQDPGLGLRLIYFSYDVKMKEKGDIPEGYSVSREKKERFSLILESASTNQTSMYLCASSLIGGSYEQYFGPGTRLTVT.

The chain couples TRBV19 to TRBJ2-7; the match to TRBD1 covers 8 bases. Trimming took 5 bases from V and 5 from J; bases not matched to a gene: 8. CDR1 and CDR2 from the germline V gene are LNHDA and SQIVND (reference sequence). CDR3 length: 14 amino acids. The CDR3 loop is CASSLRGPGDEQYF. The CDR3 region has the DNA TGTGCCAGTAGTCTCAGGGGGCCCGGCGACGAGCAGTACTTC.

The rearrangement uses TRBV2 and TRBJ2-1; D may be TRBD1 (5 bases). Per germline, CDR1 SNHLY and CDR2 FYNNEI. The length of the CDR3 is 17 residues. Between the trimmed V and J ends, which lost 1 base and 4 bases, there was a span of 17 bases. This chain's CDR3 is CASSEEGPGTFYNEQFF. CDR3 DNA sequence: TGTGCCAGCAGTGAAGAGGGGCCCGGTACCTTTTACAATGAGCAGTTCTTC.

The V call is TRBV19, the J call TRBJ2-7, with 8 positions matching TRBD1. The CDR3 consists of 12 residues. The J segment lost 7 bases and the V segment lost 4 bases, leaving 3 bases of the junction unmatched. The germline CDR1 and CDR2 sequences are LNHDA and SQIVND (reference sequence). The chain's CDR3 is CASSTGGREQYF. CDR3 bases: TGTGCCAGTAGTACAGGGGGCCGAGAGCAGTACTTC.

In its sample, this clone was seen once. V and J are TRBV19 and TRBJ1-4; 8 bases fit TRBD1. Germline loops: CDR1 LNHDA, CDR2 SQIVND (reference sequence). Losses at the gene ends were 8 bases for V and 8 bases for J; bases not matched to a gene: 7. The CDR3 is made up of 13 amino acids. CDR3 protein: CASGQGMGEKLFF. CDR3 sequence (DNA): TGTGCCAGTGGACAGGGCATGGGCGAAAAACTGTTTTTT.

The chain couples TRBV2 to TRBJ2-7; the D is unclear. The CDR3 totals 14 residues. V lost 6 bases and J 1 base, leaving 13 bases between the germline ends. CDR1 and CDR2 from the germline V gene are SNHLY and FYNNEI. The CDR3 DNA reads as TGTGCCAGCAGCCCGCCGCCGTGGTCCTACGAGCAGTACTTC. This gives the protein CASSPPPWSYEQYF.

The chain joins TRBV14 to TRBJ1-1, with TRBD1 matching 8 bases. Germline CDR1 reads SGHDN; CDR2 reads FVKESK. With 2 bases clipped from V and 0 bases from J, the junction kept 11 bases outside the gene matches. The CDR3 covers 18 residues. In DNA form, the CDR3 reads TGTGCCAGCAGCCAATACCCCGACAGGGGAGCCATGAACACTGAAGCTTTCTTT. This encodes CASSQYPDRGAMNTEAFF. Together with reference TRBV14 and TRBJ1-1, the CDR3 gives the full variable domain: EAGVTQFPSHSVIEKGQTVTLRCDPISGHDNLYWYRRVMGKEIKFLLHFVKESKQDESGMPNNRFLAERTGGTYSTLKVQPAELEDSGVYFCASSQYPDRGAMNTEAFFGQGTRLTVV.

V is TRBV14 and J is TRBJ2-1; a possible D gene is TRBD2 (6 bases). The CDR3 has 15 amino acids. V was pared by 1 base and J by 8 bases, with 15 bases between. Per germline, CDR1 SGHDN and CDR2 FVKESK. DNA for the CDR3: TGTGCCAGCAGCCAAGGTGGACTACGGTGGGATGAGCAGTTCTTC. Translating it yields CASSQGGLRWDEQFF.

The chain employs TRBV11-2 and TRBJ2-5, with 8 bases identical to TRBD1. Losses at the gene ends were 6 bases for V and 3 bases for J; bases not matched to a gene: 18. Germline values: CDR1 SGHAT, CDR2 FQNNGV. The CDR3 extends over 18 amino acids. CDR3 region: CASSYVKGQGKGKETQYF. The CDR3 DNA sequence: TGTGCCAGCAGTTATGTGAAAGGACAGGGTAAAGGAAAAGAGACCCAGTACTTC.

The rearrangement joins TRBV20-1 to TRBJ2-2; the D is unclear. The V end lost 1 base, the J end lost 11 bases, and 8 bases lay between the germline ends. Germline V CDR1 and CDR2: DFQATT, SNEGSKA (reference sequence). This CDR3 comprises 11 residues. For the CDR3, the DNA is TGCAGTGCTAGAGGCGCCTTTGAGCTGTTTTTT. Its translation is CSARGAFELFF.

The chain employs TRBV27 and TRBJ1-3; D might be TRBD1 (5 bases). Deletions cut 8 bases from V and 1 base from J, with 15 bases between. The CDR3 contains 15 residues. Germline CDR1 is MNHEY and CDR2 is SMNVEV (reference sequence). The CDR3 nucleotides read TGTGCCAGCGCTACGTTGGGGGGGTCTGGAAACACCATATATTTT. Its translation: CASATLGGSGNTIYF.

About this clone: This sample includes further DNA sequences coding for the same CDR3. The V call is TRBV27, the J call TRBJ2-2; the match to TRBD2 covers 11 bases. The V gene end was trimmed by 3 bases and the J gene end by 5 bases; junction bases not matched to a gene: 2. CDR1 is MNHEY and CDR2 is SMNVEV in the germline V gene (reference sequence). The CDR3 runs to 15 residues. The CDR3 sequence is CASSFLAGGTGELFF. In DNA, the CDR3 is TGTGCCAGCAGTTTTCTAGCGGGAGGAACCGGGGAGCTGTTTTTT.

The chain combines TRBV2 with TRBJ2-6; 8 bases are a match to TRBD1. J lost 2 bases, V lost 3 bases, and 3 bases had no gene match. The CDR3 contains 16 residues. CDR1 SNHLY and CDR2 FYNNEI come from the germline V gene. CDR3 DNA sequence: TGTGCCAGCAGTGATGCAGGGGGCGCTGGGGCCAACGTCCTGACTTTC. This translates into CASSDAGGAGANVLTF.

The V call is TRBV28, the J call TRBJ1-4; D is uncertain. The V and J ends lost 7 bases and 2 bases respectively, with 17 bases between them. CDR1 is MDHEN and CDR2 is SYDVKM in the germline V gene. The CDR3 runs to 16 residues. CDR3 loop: CASIRTLGVTNEKLFF. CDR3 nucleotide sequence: TGTGCCAGCATTAGGACCCTGGGTGTTACTAATGAAAAACTGTTTTTT.